This T cell receptor beta chain stems from a study of cytomegalovirus exposure and HLA in healthy donors. Study findings and constraints: The majority of CMV-associated TCR beta chains were reported as apparently HLA-restricted in a later analysis. Prior analysis indicated that the majority of TCR beta V segments exhibited productivity approximately 87% or approximately 30% of the time.

These donors, healthy bone marrow donors, were studied. Primers: 60 Vbeta forward and 13 Jbeta reverse. Assay used: immunoSEQ multiplex PCR; TCRdb lists only in-frame clones, some missing. In the table there are about 200,000 clones, around 79% of which are singletons. This clone occurred once. The target antigen is unknown. CDR3 size: 17 residues. V lost 1 base and J lost 1; bases outside the gene matches: 6. The germline gives CDR1 SGHRS, CDR2 YFSETQ. The clonotype comes from a male donor in good health and CMV-seropositive. The sequenced material came from PBMCs. The V gene is TRBV5-1, the J gene TRBJ1-5; 9 bases are shared with TRBD1. CDR3 nucleotide sequence: TGCGCCAGCAGCTTGCAACCACAGGGGGCGAGCAATCAGCCCCAGCATTTT. It yields the protein CASSLQPQGASNQPQHF.